This T cell receptor (beta chain) was documented in a study of CD8 T cells in ankylosing spondylitis. Study-level points and caveats: For ankylosing spondylitis blood, a TCR beta motif of roughly 8 highly homologous variants appeared characteristic.

This clonotype came up many times. Its matching antigen is unknown. The junction had 8 bases not matched to a gene; V was cut back by 3 bases and J by 7 bases. CDR3 length: 14 residues. TCRdb itself ran the 5' RACE reads through MiXCR, one entry per CDR3 protein. The sample has 330,000 or so distinct CDR3 sequences, approximately 8% seen once; the top ten hold roughly 15%. The clonotype comes from a male donor with ankylosing spondylitis. Sequencing was performed on blood, either unsorted or a sorted T cell fraction (not recorded which). The chain employs TRBV12-3 or TRBV12-4 and TRBJ2-5; 7 nucleotides agree with TRBD2. CDR3 sequence reads: CASSFLPGGGTQYF. Here the CDR3 DNA reads TGTGCCAGCAGTTTCCTCCCGGGGGGTGGGACCCAGTACTTC.